One and the same sample provided the 5 T cell receptor beta chains below, sequenced in a study of lymphopenia after photon versus proton radiotherapy. The table came from immunoSEQ multiplex PCR; TCRdb's copy has only in-frame clones and leaves some out. The sample contains 30,000 to 45,000 clones, 85% to 90% of which appear only once. The sequencing here drew on peripheral blood, taken from a patient treated with photon-based radiotherapy. All receptors come from a man aged 50 or older with gastric cancer.

This clone was counted between two and nine times. Other DNA sequences from this sample encode an identical CDR3 as well. The genes are TRBV29-1 and TRBJ2-5; D may correspond to TRBD1 or TRBD2 (5 bases each). Trimming cost V 3 bases and J 5 bases, with 10 bases left between them. The CDR3 has 12 amino acids. CDR1 and CDR2 from the germline V gene are SQVTM and ANQGSEA. The CDR3 DNA sequence: TGCAGCGTTGATAGAGGGGAGGAGACCCAGTACTTC. Protein sequence: CSVDRGEETQYF. The variable domain in full, completed from reference TRBV29-1 and TRBJ2-5, reads SAVISQKPSRDICQRGTSLTIQCQVDSQVTMMFWYRQQPGQSLTLIATANQGSEATYESGFVIDKFPISRPNLTFSTLTVSNMSPEDSSIYLCSVDRGEETQYFGPGTRLLVL.

The genes are TRBV29-1 and TRBJ1-1, with D tentatively TRBD1 (5 bases). Trimming took 4 bases from V and 1 from J, leaving 19 bases between them. Germline V lookup: CDR1 SQVTM, CDR2 ANQGSEA. This CDR3 contains 16 residues. The CDR3 DNA sequence: TGCAGCGTTGTAGGGGCGGGTGGGAACCAGAACACTGAAGCTTTCTTT. Protein product: CSVVGAGGNQNTEAFF.

The rearrangement links TRBV13 to TRBJ2-7; 7 nucleotides align to TRBD2. The CDR3 contains 15 residues. CDR1 is PRHDT and CDR2 is FYEKMQ in the germline V gene (reference sequence). J was trimmed by 4 bases and V by 1 base; bases with no gene match: 7. The CDR3 DNA reads as TGTGCCAGCAGCTTAGAGCGGGGAGAGGTGTACGAGCAGTACTTC. Translating it yields CASSLERGEVYEQYF.

V is TRBV30 and J is TRBJ2-3; 7 bases are a match to TRBD2. V was pared by 2 bases and J by 0 bases, with 5 bases of the junction left unmatched. Per germline, CDR1 GTSNPN and CDR2 SVGIG (reference sequence). The CDR3 runs 15 residues. CDR3 coding DNA: TGTGCCTGGAGTCTAGCGGTTTCTAGCACAGATACGCAGTATTTT. Its protein product is CAWSLAVSSTDTQYF.

The V gene is TRBV11-2, the J gene TRBJ2-1, with TRBD2 matching 9 bases. CDR1 and CDR2 (germline): SGHAT, FQNNGV. CDR3 length: 13 residues. The V and J ends lost 5 bases and 5 bases, in that order; junction bases with no gene match: 1. In DNA form, the CDR3 reads TGTGCCAGCAGCCGACTAGCGGACAATGAGCAGTTCTTC. It translates to CASSRLADNEQFF. The full variable domain, with the rest looked up from reference TRBV11-2 and TRBJ2-1, is EAGVAQSPRYKIIEKRQSVAFWCNPISGHATLYWYQQILGQGPKLLIQFQNNGVVDDSQLPKDRFSAERLKGVDSTLKIQPAKLEDSAVYLCASSRLADNEQFFGPGTRLTVL.